This T cell receptor (beta chain) stems from a study of cytomegalovirus exposure and HLA in healthy donors. General study findings and limits: TCR beta sequences numbering under 20,000 were associated with HLA alleles at 0.05 false discovery rate in a later analysis.

At collection, donors were nominally healthy, but unrecorded immune exposures were probable. Remarks on this clone: Its antigen is unknown.

13 Jbeta primers and 60 Vbeta primers were used for the PCR. Sequencing used immunoSEQ multiplex PCR; TCRdb keeps in-frame clones, though not all of them. The repertoire holds about 150,000 clones, with less than 85% as singletons. Germline-derived CDR1 and CDR2 are SGHTA and FQGNSA. There are 15 residues in the CDR3. The ends were cut back, 6 bases at V and 4 bases at J, with 18 bases in the middle. Sequencing was performed on PBMCs. V gene TRBV7-2 combines with J gene TRBJ1-2, with D hard to call. The sequence came from a boy younger than 10 in good health and CMV-seronegative. CDR3 sequence (DNA): TGTGCCAGCAGTACCCCTCAAGCCCTGCGCTATGGCTACACCTTC. Protein sequence: CASSTPQALRYGYTF.